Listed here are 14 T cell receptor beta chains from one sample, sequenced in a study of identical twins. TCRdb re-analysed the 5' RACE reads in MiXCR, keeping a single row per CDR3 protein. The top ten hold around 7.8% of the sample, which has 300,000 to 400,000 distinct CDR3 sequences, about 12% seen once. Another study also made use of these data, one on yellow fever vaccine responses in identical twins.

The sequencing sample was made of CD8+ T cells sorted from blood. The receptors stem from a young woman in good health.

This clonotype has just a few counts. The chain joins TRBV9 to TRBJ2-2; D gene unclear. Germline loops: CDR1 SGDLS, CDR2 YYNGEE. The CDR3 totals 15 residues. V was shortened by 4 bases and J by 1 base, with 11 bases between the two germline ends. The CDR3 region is CASSLRTGNTGELFF. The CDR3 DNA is TGTGCCAGCAGCCTTCGGACGGGGAACACCGGGGAGCTGTTTTTT.

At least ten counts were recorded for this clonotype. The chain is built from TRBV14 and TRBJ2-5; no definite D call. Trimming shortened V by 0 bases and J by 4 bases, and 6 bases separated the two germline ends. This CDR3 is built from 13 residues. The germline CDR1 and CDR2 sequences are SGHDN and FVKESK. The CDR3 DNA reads TGTGCCAGCAGCCAAGATTATCTAGAGACCCAGTACTTC. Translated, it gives CASSQDYLETQYF.

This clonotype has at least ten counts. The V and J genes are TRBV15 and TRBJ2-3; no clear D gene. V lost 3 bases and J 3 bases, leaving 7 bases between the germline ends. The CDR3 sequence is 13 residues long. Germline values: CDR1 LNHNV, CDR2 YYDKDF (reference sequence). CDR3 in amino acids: CATSSVRTDTQYF. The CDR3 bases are TGTGCCACCAGCAGTGTCAGAACAGATACGCAGTATTTT.

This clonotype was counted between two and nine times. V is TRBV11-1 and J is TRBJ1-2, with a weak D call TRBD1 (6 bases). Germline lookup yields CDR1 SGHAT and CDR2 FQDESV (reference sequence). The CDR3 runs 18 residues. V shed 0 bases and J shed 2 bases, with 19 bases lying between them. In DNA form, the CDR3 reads TGTGCCAGCAGCTTAGCGAGGTTGGGGGCCTCGGGGAACTATGGCTACACCTTC. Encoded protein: CASSLARLGASGNYGYTF.

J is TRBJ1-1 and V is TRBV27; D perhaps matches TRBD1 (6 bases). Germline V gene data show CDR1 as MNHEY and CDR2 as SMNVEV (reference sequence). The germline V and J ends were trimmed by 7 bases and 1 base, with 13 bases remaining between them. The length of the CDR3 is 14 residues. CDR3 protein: CASTRGRGNTEAFF. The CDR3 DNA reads TGTGCCAGCACGCGGGGCAGGGGGAACACTGAAGCTTTCTTT.

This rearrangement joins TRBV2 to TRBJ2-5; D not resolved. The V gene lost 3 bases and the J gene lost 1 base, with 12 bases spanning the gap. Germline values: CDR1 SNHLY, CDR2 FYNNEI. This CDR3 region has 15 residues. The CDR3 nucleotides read TGTGCCAGCAGTGAGGCCCCAGCAAGCCAAGAGACCCAGTACTTC. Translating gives CASSEAPASQETQYF.

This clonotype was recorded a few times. This CDR3 is CASSLAGGPLGTGELFF. The CDR3 region has the DNA TGTGCCAGCAGTTTAGCGGGGGGGCCTCTGGGCACCGGGGAGCTGTTTTTT. The chain combines TRBV27 with TRBJ2-2; 9 positions agree with TRBD2. V trimming: 2 bases; J trimming: 4 bases; junction bases outside the gene matches: 8. CDR3 length equals 17 residues. Germline assignment: CDR1 MNHEY and CDR2 SMNVEV (reference sequence).

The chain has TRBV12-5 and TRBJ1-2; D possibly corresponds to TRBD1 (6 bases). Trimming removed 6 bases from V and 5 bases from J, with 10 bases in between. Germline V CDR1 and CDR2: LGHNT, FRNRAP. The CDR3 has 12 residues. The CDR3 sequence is CASGTGRYGYTF. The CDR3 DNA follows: TGTGCTAGTGGAACAGGGAGGTATGGCTACACCTTC.

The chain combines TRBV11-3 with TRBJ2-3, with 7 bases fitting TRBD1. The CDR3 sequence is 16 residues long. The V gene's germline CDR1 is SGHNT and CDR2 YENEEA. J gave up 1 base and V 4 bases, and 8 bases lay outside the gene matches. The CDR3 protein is CASSSLDRDRTDTQYF. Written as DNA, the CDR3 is TGTGCCAGCAGCTCCCTAGACAGGGACCGCACAGATACGCAGTATTTT.

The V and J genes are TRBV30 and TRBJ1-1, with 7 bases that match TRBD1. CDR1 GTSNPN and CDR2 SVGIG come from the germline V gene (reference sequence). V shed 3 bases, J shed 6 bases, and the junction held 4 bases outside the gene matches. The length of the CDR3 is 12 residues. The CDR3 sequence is CAWRGDRAEAFF. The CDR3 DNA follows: TGTGCCTGGAGGGGAGACAGGGCTGAAGCTTTCTTT.

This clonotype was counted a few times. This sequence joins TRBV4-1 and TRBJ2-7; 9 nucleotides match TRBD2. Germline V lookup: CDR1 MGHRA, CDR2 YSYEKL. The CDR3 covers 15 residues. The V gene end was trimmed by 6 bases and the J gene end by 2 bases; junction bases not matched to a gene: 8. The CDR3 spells CASSYGLAGPYEQYF. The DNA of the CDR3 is TGCGCCAGCAGTTACGGTCTAGCGGGGCCCTACGAGCAGTACTTC.

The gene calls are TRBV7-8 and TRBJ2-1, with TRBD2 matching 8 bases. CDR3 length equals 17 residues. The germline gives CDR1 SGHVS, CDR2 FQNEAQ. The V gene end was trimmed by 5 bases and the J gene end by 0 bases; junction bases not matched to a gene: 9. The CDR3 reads CASSTPLREGSYNEQFF. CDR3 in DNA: TGTGCCAGCAGCACCCCTCTCCGGGAGGGCTCCTACAATGAGCAGTTCTTC.

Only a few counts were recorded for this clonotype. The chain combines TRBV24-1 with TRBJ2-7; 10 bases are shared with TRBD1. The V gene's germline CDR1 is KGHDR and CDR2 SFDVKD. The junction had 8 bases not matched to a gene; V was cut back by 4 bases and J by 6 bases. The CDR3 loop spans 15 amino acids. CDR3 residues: CATSDSDRGVGEQYF. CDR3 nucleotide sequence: TGTGCCACCAGTGACTCGGACAGGGGGGTCGGCGAGCAGTACTTC.

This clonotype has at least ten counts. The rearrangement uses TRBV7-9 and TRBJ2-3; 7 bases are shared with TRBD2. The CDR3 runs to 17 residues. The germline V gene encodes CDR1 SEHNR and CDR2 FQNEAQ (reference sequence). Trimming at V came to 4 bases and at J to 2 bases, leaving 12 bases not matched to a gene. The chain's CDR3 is CASSSHRGGGLTDTQYF. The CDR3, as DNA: TGTGCCAGCAGCTCGCACCGTGGCGGGGGACTCACAGATACGCAGTATTTT.